The 18 T cell receptor beta chains reported below all come from one sample, sequenced in a study of cytomegalovirus exposure and HLA in healthy donors. 13 Jbeta primers and 60 Vbeta primers were used for the PCR. Assay used: immunoSEQ multiplex PCR; TCRdb lists only in-frame clones, some missing. The table includes about 90,000 clones, over 65% detected once. The sequenced sample was PBMCs. Receptor source: a woman aged 40-49 years in good health and CMV-seropositive.

The V gene is TRBV2, the J gene TRBJ2-1, with 10 bases aligning to TRBD2. Germline V gene sequence: CDR1 SNHLY, CDR2 FYNNEI. Trimming took 5 bases from V and 6 from J; bases not matched to a gene: 10. The CDR3 consists of 16 residues. The CDR3 loop reads CASSRTTGLAVNEQFF. The CDR3 DNA reads TGTGCCAGCAGTAGAACTACTGGACTAGCGGTCAATGAGCAGTTCTTC.

Here the CDR3 reads CASSQDSPSGTYEQYF. The CDR3, as DNA: TGCGCCAGCAGCCAAGATTCGCCTAGCGGGACCTACGAGCAGTACTTC. The chain carries TRBV4-3 and TRBJ2-7, with 9 bases lining up with TRBD2. Germline loops: CDR1 LGHNA, CDR2 YSLEER. The trim removed 0 bases at V and 2 bases at J, leaving 5 bases unmatched. The CDR3 runs 16 residues.

This clone came up once. The chain uses TRBV7-8 and TRBJ2-1; D unresolved. The CDR3 is 14 amino acids. Germline V lookup: CDR1 SGHVS, CDR2 FQNEAQ. V lost 5 bases to trimming and J lost 8 bases, with 16 bases between them. CDR3 loop: CASSPGASNDEQFF. CDR3 nucleotides: TGTGCCAGCAGCCCCGGAGCGAGCAACGATGAGCAGTTCTTC. Using reference TRBV7-8 and TRBJ2-1 for the parts outside the CDR3, the full variable domain is GAGVSQSPRYKVAKRGQDVALRCDPISGHVSLFWYQQALGQGPEFLTYFQNEAQLDKSGLPSDRFFAERPEGSVSTLKIQRTQQEDSAVYLCASSPGASNDEQFFGPGTRLTVL.

The genes are TRBV13 and TRBJ2-3; TRBD2 is a possible D gene (5 bases). The CDR3 has 14 amino acids. Germline values: CDR1 PRHDT, CDR2 FYEKMQ (reference sequence). Trimming left V 4 bases short and J 1 base short, with 9 bases between. CDR3 in amino acids: CASSSHSGTDTQYF. CDR3 nucleotide sequence: TGTGCCAGCAGCTCCCATAGCGGCACAGATACGCAGTATTTT.

On this clone itself: Other DNA variants within this sample encode the same CDR3. This chain uses TRBV11-3 with TRBJ2-3; 11 nucleotides line up with TRBD2. The ends lost 4 bases at V and 6 bases at J; junction bases unmatched: 3. Germline V gives CDR1 SGHNT, CDR2 YENEEA. CDR3 length: 14 residues. In DNA, the CDR3 is TGTGCCAGCAGCTATAGCGGGAGGGAGGATACGCAGTATTTT. Protein: CASSYSGREDTQYF.

The chain combines TRBV27 with TRBJ2-1; TRBD1 aligns across 10 bases. The V gene end was trimmed by 8 bases and the J gene end by 2 bases; junction bases not matched to a gene: 6. This CDR3 has 15 residues. The V gene's germline CDR1 is MNHEY and CDR2 SMNVEV (reference sequence). The CDR3 DNA reads TGTGCCAGCGGGGGAGGACAGGGGGCCTACAATGAGCAGTTCTTC. It is translated as CASGGGQGAYNEQFF.

This sequence joins TRBV6-1 and TRBJ2-7, with 7 bases aligning to TRBD1. The V gene's germline CDR1 is MNHNS and CDR2 SASEGT. CDR3 length equals 12 residues. V was pared by 8 bases and J by 3 bases, with 4 bases of the junction left unmatched. The chain's CDR3 is CASRQGHYEQYF. In nucleotides, the CDR3 is TGTGCCAGCCGACAGGGCCACTACGAGCAGTACTTC.

The gene calls are TRBV27 and TRBJ2-2; TRBD2 matches at 10 bases. Trimming removed 6 bases from V and 0 bases from J; junction bases left unmatched: 7. Germline V gene data show CDR1 as MNHEY and CDR2 as SMNVEV (reference sequence). The CDR3 extends over 17 amino acids. CDR3 sequence reads: CASRDVGLAANTGELFF. In DNA, the CDR3 is TGTGCCAGCAGGGATGTCGGACTAGCGGCGAACACCGGGGAGCTGTTTTTT.

This chain uses TRBV5-1 with TRBJ1-2, with D possibly TRBD1 on 6 matching bases. V lost 0 bases to trimming and J lost 0 bases, with 9 bases between them. This CDR3 region has 15 residues. Per germline, CDR1 SGHRS and CDR2 YFSETQ. CDR3 in amino acids: CASSLAPGANYGYTF. CDR3 DNA: TGCGCCAGCAGCTTGGCCCCAGGGGCTAACTATGGCTACACCTTC. The variable domain in full, completed from reference TRBV5-1 and TRBJ1-2, reads KAGVTQTPRYLIKTRGQQVTLSCSPISGHRSVSWYQQTPGQGLQFLFEYFSETQRNKGNFPGRFSGRQFSNSRSEMNVSTLELGDSALYLCASSLAPGANYGYTFGSGTRLTVV.

The chain uses TRBV6-5 and TRBJ2-1; TRBD2 aligns across 9 bases. V shed 1 base, J shed 7 bases, and the junction held 8 bases outside the gene matches. CDR1 and CDR2 from the germline V gene are MNHEY and SVGAGI. The CDR3 extends over 16 amino acids. The CDR3 loop reads CASSYFGGGRGNEQFF. The CDR3 nucleotides read TGTGCCAGCAGTTACTTTGGTGGCGGGAGGGGTAATGAGCAGTTCTTC.

The chain carries TRBV21-1 and TRBJ2-5; TRBD2, the D gene given by the table, was not confirmed from the DNA. TRBV21-1 is a recognized pseudogene. CDR3 length equals 15 residues. The CDR3 spells CASSKVQGGQETQYF. CDR3 in DNA: TGTGCCAGCAGCAAAGTCCAGGGAGGGCAAGAGACCCAGTACTTC.

This clone has only one observation. The chain recombines TRBV5-4 with TRBJ2-7, with D possibly matching TRBD2 (6 bases). The germline CDR1 and CDR2 sequences are SGHNT and YYREEE (reference sequence). V was clipped by 0 bases and J by 4 bases, with 14 bases between them. The CDR3 extends over 15 amino acids. CDR3 sequence: CASSLGNSRDYEQYF. As DNA, the CDR3 is TGTGCCAGCAGCTTGGGCAATTCGCGGGATTACGAGCAGTACTTC.

J is TRBJ2-1 and V is TRBV9; D may be TRBD2 (5 bases). The V gene's germline CDR1 is SGDLS and CDR2 YYNGEE. The germline V and J ends were trimmed by 3 bases and 0 bases, with 10 bases remaining between them. The CDR3 runs to 15 residues. Here the CDR3 reads CASSAGGNSYNEQFF. CDR3 in DNA: TGTGCCAGCAGCGCTGGAGGTAACTCCTACAATGAGCAGTTCTTC. Filled out from reference TRBV9 and TRBJ2-1, the complete variable domain reads DSGVTQTPKHLITATGQRVTLRCSPRSGDLSVYWYQQSLDQGLQFLIQYYNGEERAKGNILERFSAQQFPDLHSELNLSSLELGDSALYFCASSAGGNSYNEQFFGPGTRLTVL.

This clone appeared once. At one of its ends the junction is not consistent with the germline gene, which may arise from a read error. The rearrangement uses TRBV15 and TRBJ2-7, with D maybe TRBD2 (5 bases). Germline V gene lookup returns CDR1 LNHNV and CDR2 YYDKDF (reference sequence). This CDR3 comprises 13 residues. The CDR3 nucleotides are TGTGCCACCGGCAGGATGCACGGGGTCGAGCAGTACTTC. Amino acids: CATGRMHGVEQYF.

The chain uses TRBV12-5 and TRBJ1-2; a weak D match, TRBD1 (5 bases). Germline V lookup: CDR1 LGHNT, CDR2 FRNRAP. CDR3 size: 13 residues. V was trimmed by 6 bases and J by 2 bases, leaving 10 bases between them. The CDR3 region has the DNA TGTGCTAGTGGCCGTCAGGGCAACTATGGCTACACCTTC. It is translated as CASGRQGNYGYTF.

The chain links TRBV12-5 to TRBJ2-5, with D perhaps TRBD1 (6 bases). The CDR3 is 15 residues long. CDR1 is LGHNT and CDR2 is FRNRAP in the germline V gene. V was cut by 1 base and J by 2 bases, with 11 bases left in between. The CDR3 is CASGLETGLQETQYF. The CDR3 DNA sequence: TGTGCTAGTGGTTTGGAGACAGGCTTACAAGAGACCCAGTACTTC.

The V gene is TRBV7-2, the J gene TRBJ2-7; D is unresolved. The germline gives CDR1 SGHTA, CDR2 FQGNSA. The CDR3 totals 12 residues. V lost 1 base and J lost 9, with 10 bases in between. CDR3 sequence: CASSLGRVGQYF. The CDR3 DNA reads TGTGCCAGCAGCTTAGGTCGGGTAGGGCAGTACTTC.

This clone occurred once. The chain joins TRBV19 to TRBJ1-5; D is ambiguous. V was shortened by 0 bases and J by 9 bases, with 15 bases between the two germline ends. This CDR3 has 15 amino acids. Germline CDR1 and CDR2: LNHDA and SQIVND (reference sequence). This CDR3 is CASSIDLTPSWPQHF. The CDR3 DNA reads TGTGCCAGTAGTATAGATCTGACACCGAGTTGGCCCCAGCATTTT.